This is a list of T cell receptor beta chains from one sample in a study of blood T cell repertoires in COVID-19. The protocol was immunoSEQ multiplex PCR, while the TCRdb copy is restricted to in-frame clones and leaves out a portion. The sample has about 59,000 clones; roughly 89% are singletons. The sequencing input was peripheral blood. The source is a human donor in a cohort sampled during active COVID-19. CDR3s include the opening cysteine and the closing phenylalanine or tryptophan. The order of the fields is clone size, D gene, V gene, J gene, CDR3 protein, CDR3 DNA. The D gene is left open where the match is weak. Not all rows give a size; the values are once, few, many and, for expanded clones, a class.

>once|-|TRBV19|TRBJ2-3
CASSVGHRGDTQYF
TGTGCCAGTAGTGTAGGACACCGGGGAGATACGCAGTATTTT
>once|TRBD1|TRBV3-1/TRBV3-2|TRBJ1-2
CASSHNQGQGGYTF
TGTGCCAGCAGCCACAACCAGGGACAGGGTGGCTACACCTTC
>-|-|TRBV19|TRBJ2-4
CASSIDRVNIQYF
TGTGCCAGTAGTATAGATAGAGTAAACATTCAGTACTTC
>-|TRBD1|TRBV4-3|TRBJ2-2
CASSLDRANTGELFF
TGCGCCAGCAGCCTGGACAGGGCGAACACCGGGGAGCTGTTTTTT
>-|TRBD2|TRBV5-4|TRBJ2-2
CASSFRRGTSGELFF
TGTGCCAGCAGCTTTCGGCGGGGGACTTCCGGGGAGCTGTTTTTT
>-|-|TRBV14|TRBJ1-2
CASSQDPAGPLYGYTF
TGTGCCAGCAGCCAAGATCCCGCAGGGCCCTTATATGGCTACACCTTC
>once|-|TRBV5-1|TRBJ2-1
CASSLMTNNEQFF
TGCGCCAGCAGCTTGATGACAAACAATGAGCAGTTCTTC
>-|TRBD1|TRBV19|TRBJ2-3
CASSLDRGITADTQYF
TGTGCCAGTAGCCTCGACAGGGGTATTACAGCAGATACGCAGTATTTT
>-|TRBD1|TRBV9|TRBJ2-5
CASSVPGGVGETQYF
TGTGCCAGCAGCGTACCAGGGGGCGTGGGGGAGACCCAGTACTTC
>-|TRBD2|TRBV18|TRBJ2-2
CASSPNGGGNTGELFF
TGTGCCAGCTCACCAAATGGCGGGGGGAACACCGGGGAGCTGTTTTTT
>-|-|TRBV28|TRBJ1-2
CASNLAGSGYTF
TGTGCCAGCAACTTGGCAGGGTCTGGCTACACCTTC
>-|TRBD1|TRBV9|TRBJ1-2
CASSQTGAPYGYTF
TGTGCCAGCAGCCAAACAGGGGCGCCCTATGGCTACACCTTC
>-|TRBD1|TRBV7-2|TRBJ1-1
CASSLVGQGWMNTEAFF
TGTGCCAGCAGCTTAGTGGGACAGGGGTGGATGAACACTGAAGCTTTCTTT
>-|-|TRBV30|TRBJ1-2
CAWSDAGTYGYTF
TGTGCCTGGAGTGACGCAGGTACTTATGGCTACACCTTC
>-|TRBD1|TRBV13|TRBJ2-7
CASRPAGTGGEQYF
TGTGCCAGCCGCCCCGCTGGGACAGGGGGCGAGCAGTACTTC
>-|-|TRBV5-1|TRBJ2-1
CASSLAGEVQFF
TGCGCCAGCAGCTTGGCGGGGGAGGTGCAGTTCTTC
>-|TRBD2|TRBV11-3|TRBJ2-7
CASSLEGLASPQYF
TGTGCCAGCAGCTTAGAGGGACTAGCCTCACCGCAGTACTTC
>-|TRBD1|TRBV30|TRBJ1-6
CAWRYRGETLHF
TGTGCCTGGAGGTACAGGGGAGAGACCCTCCACTTT
>-|TRBD2|TRBV6-6|TRBJ2-7
CASIGREEQYF
TGTGCCAGCATCGGGCGGGAGGAGCAGTACTTC